A single sample gave rise to the 17 T cell receptor beta chains below, sequenced in a study of blood T cell repertoires in COVID-19. Sequencing used immunoSEQ multiplex PCR; TCRdb keeps in-frame clones, though not all of them. Among roughly 65,000 clones, about 86% were seen once, and the ten largest hold more than 3.5%. Source material: peripheral blood. The receptors were gathered from a man between 50 and 59 years old with acute or convalescent COVID-19.

This chain links TRBV6-5 with TRBJ1-2, with TRBD1 as a possible D gene (6 bases). The germline gives CDR1 MNHEY, CDR2 SVGAGI. This CDR3 is 15 amino acids long. V was trimmed by 7 bases and J by 3 bases, leaving 18 bases between them. The CDR3 coding sequence is TGTGCCAGCACCGCCTACCAGGGGCTTGACTATGGCTACACCTTC. It encodes CASTAYQGLDYGYTF.

V and J are TRBV19 and TRBJ2-7, with 13 bases matching TRBD2. CDR1 and CDR2 (germline): LNHDA, SQIVND (reference sequence). Germline trimming cut 1 base from V and 5 bases from J; bases unmatched to any gene: 8. The CDR3 loop spans 17 amino acids. CDR3: CASSIGWGTSGANEQYF. The CDR3, as DNA: TGTGCCAGTAGTATAGGTTGGGGGACTAGCGGGGCGAACGAGCAGTACTTC. The variable domain in full, with the rest retrieved from reference TRBV19 and TRBJ2-7, is DGGITQSPKYLFRKEGQNVTLSCEQNLNHDAMYWYRQDPGQGLRLIYYSQIVNDFQKGDIAEGYSVSREKKESFPLTVTSAQKNPTAFYLCASSIGWGTSGANEQYFGPGTRLTVT.

The chain employs TRBV10-2 and TRBJ2-3; 7 nucleotides match TRBD1. The germline V gene encodes CDR1 WSHSY and CDR2 SAAADI. Trimming removed 6 bases from V and 0 bases from J; junction bases left unmatched: 12. This CDR3 is 17 amino acids long. The CDR3 spells CASRHIPDRPSTDTQYF. The DNA for the CDR3 is TGCGCCAGCAGGCACATCCCGGACAGGCCTAGCACAGATACGCAGTATTTT.

This chain connects TRBV9 to TRBJ1-2; weak D call: TRBD1 (5 bases). Trimming removed 0 bases from V and 7 bases from J, with 19 bases in between. This CDR3 is 16 amino acids long. CDR1 and CDR2 (germline): SGDLS, YYNGEE. The CDR3 is CASSVGGMRGRGGYTF. The CDR3 DNA reads as TGTGCCAGCAGCGTAGGCGGAATGAGAGGAAGGGGTGGCTACACCTTC.

The chain has TRBV7-8 and TRBJ1-1, with TRBD1 matching over 7 bases. This CDR3 spans 18 amino acids. Germline lookup yields CDR1 SGHVS and CDR2 FQNEAQ. V shed 3 bases and J 12 bases; nucleotides not matched to a gene: 25. The CDR3 nucleotides read TGTGCCAGCAGCTTTACCCGGCACAACCCCCTGACAGGGAGCCCTTCTTTCTTT. It is translated as CASSFTRHNPLTGSPSFF.

This clone was picked up a small number of times. The rearrangement uses TRBV5-6 and TRBJ1-6; TRBD1 agrees at 7 bases. The CDR3 is 17 residues long. The germline V gene has CDR1 SGHDT and CDR2 YYEEEE. The J segment lost 8 bases and the V segment lost 4 bases, leaving 15 bases of the junction unmatched. The CDR3 reads CASSPGGTLSNHSPLHF. DNA for the CDR3: TGTGCCAGCAGCCCAGGGGGGACGTTGTCGAATCATTCACCCCTCCACTTT.

V gene TRBV2 combines with J gene TRBJ1-5, with 8 bases aligning to TRBD1. The CDR3 consists of 19 residues. Germline V gene sequence: CDR1 SNHLY, CDR2 FYNNEI. J lost 4 bases, V lost 5 bases, and 19 bases had no gene match. The CDR3 nucleotides read TGTGCCAGCAGTTCCCCGAGGGAGGCAGGGGGCTTGGGTAATCAGCCCCAGCATTTT. Protein product: CASSSPREAGGLGNQPQHF.

This clone appeared once. Here the CDR3 DNA reads TGTGCCAGCAGCTCCAGAGCAGGGACAGCTGAAGCTTTCTTT. Translation gives CASSSRAGTAEAFF. This chain connects TRBV7-3 to TRBJ1-1, with 7 bases that match TRBD1. CDR3 size: 14 residues. V shed 4 bases, J shed 6 bases, and the junction held 8 bases outside the gene matches. Germline V gene sequence: CDR1 SGHTA, CDR2 FQGTGA.

The chain recombines TRBV2 with TRBJ1-5, with TRBD1 matching 12 bases. The CDR3 consists of 14 residues. Germline V CDR1 and CDR2: SNHLY, FYNNEI. V shed 6 bases and J 7 bases; nucleotides not matched to a gene: 4. CDR3 sequence: CASRGQGAWQPQHF. The CDR3 DNA sequence: TGTGCCAGCAGGGGACAGGGGGCATGGCAGCCCCAGCATTTT.

The rearrangement uses TRBV7-9 and TRBJ2-1, with a weak D call TRBD2 (5 bases). Germline assignment: CDR1 SEHNR and CDR2 FQNEAQ (reference sequence). The ends were cut back, 5 bases at V and 2 bases at J, with 13 bases in the middle. The CDR3 is 15 amino acids. The CDR3: CASSPSGSPYNEQFF. In DNA, the CDR3 is TGTGCCAGCAGCCCCTCGGGATCCCCCTACAATGAGCAGTTCTTC.

The chain recombines TRBV11-1 with TRBJ1-2, with 7 nucleotides matching TRBD1. CDR1 is SGHAT and CDR2 is FQDESV in the germline V gene (reference sequence). The CDR3 loop spans 17 amino acids. V lost 0 bases and J lost 3; bases outside the gene matches: 10. The DNA for the CDR3 is TGTGCCAGCAGCTTAGCCCGTACCGAAACAGGGGACTATGGCTACACCTTC. Its translation is CASSLARTETGDYGYTF.

The chain joins TRBV6-2 or TRBV6-3 to TRBJ1-6; D perhaps matches TRBD1 (5 bases). The germline CDR1 and CDR2 sequences are MNHEY and SVGEGT. The CDR3 extends over 16 amino acids. The germline V and J ends were trimmed by 0 bases and 11 bases, with 17 bases remaining between them. The CDR3: CASSYSDDSRKAPLHF. The DNA for the CDR3 is TGTGCCAGCAGTTACTCGGACGACAGTAGGAAAGCACCCCTCCACTTT.

The V and J genes are TRBV19 and TRBJ1-2; D is ambiguous. CDR3 size: 14 residues. Germline V gene sequence: CDR1 LNHDA, CDR2 SQIVND (reference sequence). The V end lost 3 bases, the J end lost 5 bases, and 13 bases lay between the germline ends. The DNA for the CDR3 is TGTGCCAGTAGTATCCAGACAACCACTTATGGCTACACCTTC. It encodes CASSIQTTTYGYTF.

This chain uses TRBV4-2 with TRBJ2-1, with TRBD2 matching over 8 bases. V was pared by 0 bases and J by 3 bases, with 16 bases of the junction left unmatched. The CDR3 consists of 20 residues. Germline V gene data show CDR1 as LGHNA and CDR2 as YNFKEQ. This CDR3 reads CASSQDPTGTSYGSYNEQFF. The CDR3 nucleotides are TGTGCCAGCAGCCAAGACCCCACCGGGACTAGTTACGGGAGCTACAATGAGCAGTTCTTC.

J is TRBJ1-1 and V is TRBV3-1 (or the pseudogene TRBV3-2); a possible D gene is TRBD1 (5 bases). V was clipped by 0 bases and J by 5 bases, with 16 bases between them. Germline lookup yields CDR1 LGHDT and CDR2 YNNKEL (reference sequence). The CDR3 covers 16 residues. For the CDR3, the DNA is TGTGCCAGCAGCCAAGAGGGTTTCGGGGGGAGGACTGAAGCTTTCTTT. Residues: CASSQEGFGGRTEAFF.

The chain combines TRBV7-9 with TRBJ1-5, with D perhaps matching TRBD1 (6 bases). The CDR3 is made up of 15 amino acids. The ends were cut back, 10 bases at V and 1 base at J, with 17 bases in the middle. Germline V gene data show CDR1 as SEHNR and CDR2 as FQNEAQ (reference sequence). CDR3 sequence reads: CATSKGDDSNQPQHF. The CDR3 DNA is TGTGCCACATCTAAGGGGGACGACAGCAATCAGCCCCAGCATTTT.

This clone was counted a few times. The chain uses TRBV10-3 and TRBJ1-5, with 9 bases aligning to TRBD1. V lost 6 bases, J lost 7 bases, and 7 bases stayed unmatched. Germline V gives CDR1 ENHRY, CDR2 SYGVKD. The length of the CDR3 is 14 residues. CDR3 in amino acids: CAISAGTGSQPQHF. In DNA form, the CDR3 reads TGTGCCATCAGCGCTGGGACAGGGAGCCAGCCCCAGCATTTT.